A selection of T cell receptor beta chains follows, all from one sample in a study of spatial heterogeneity in lung cancer. TCRdb analysed the 5' RACE reads with MiXCR anew, one entry per CDR3 protein. The table shows tens of thousands of distinct CDR3 sequences, with approximately 3.1% occurring only once. Specimen: normal lung tissue next to the tumor, collected at surgery. These receptors were taken from a male donor with early-stage non-small cell lung cancer. The CDR3 runs from the conserved cysteine through the conserved F or W. A D gene is named only where the DNA matches it firmly. For some rows the clone size is stated as once, few or many, or as a class when expanded; others skip it.

>.|many|TRBJ2-7|TRBV28
CASSLHGYEQYF
TGTGCCAGCAGTTTGCACGGATACGAGCAGTACTTC
>TRBD1|many|TRBJ2-7|TRBV14
CASSHPGQGFEQYF
TGTGCCAGCAGCCACCCGGGACAGGGCTTCGAGCAGTACTTC
>TRBD1|many|TRBJ2-5|TRBV29-1
CSVERTGGLETQYF
TGCAGCGTTGAGCGGACAGGAGGCTTAGAGACCCAGTACTTC
>.|medium-sized|TRBJ2-7|TRBV7-6
CASSLAWTAEQYF
TGTGCCAGCAGCTTAGCGTGGACAGCCGAGCAGTACTTC
>.|many|TRBJ2-5|TRBV6-2/TRBV6-3
CASSRAYKETQYF
TGTGCCAGCAGTAGGGCTTACAAAGAGACCCAGTACTTC
>.|many|TRBJ1-1|TRBV29-1
CSVGTVQGNTEAFF
TGCAGCGTTGGGACAGTTCAGGGGAACACTGAAGCTTTCTTT
>TRBD2|few|TRBJ2-3|TRBV7-2
CASSLAGLAQTDTQYF
TGTGCCAGCAGCTTAGCCGGACTAGCGCAGACAGATACGCAGTATTTT
>.|many|TRBJ2-7|TRBV29-1
CSFRPGLGAVEQYF
TGCAGCTTTAGACCGGGCCTCGGGGCGGTCGAGCAGTACTTC
>.|many|TRBJ2-7|TRBV4-1
CASSHPGAYEQYF
TGCGCCAGCAGCCACCCGGGGGCCTACGAGCAGTACTTC
>.|few|TRBJ2-5|TRBV20-1
CSAFYSGTQETQYF
TGCAGTGCTTTCTACTCCGGGACTCAAGAGACCCAGTACTTC
>TRBD1|many|TRBJ1-6|TRBV5-1
CASSQRQGGDSPLHF
TGCGCCAGCAGCCAGAGACAGGGAGGTGATTCACCCCTCCACTTT
>.|.|TRBJ1-1|TRBV28
CASTRGTEVFF
TGTGCCAGCACAAGGGGCACTGAAGTTTTCTTT
>.|.|TRBJ2-1|TRBV4-3
CASSQDRQGYRNEQFF
TGCGCCAGCAGCCAAGATCGGCAGGGGTATAGGAATGAGCAGTTCTTC
>.|large|TRBJ1-2|TRBV4-3
CASSQDQQGSSYGYTF
TGCGCCAGCAGCCAAGATCAACAGGGTTCGAGCTATGGCTACACCTTC
>.|many|TRBJ2-1|TRBV7-2
CASSLVGHNNEQFF
TGTGCCAGCAGCTTAGTGGGACATAACAATGAGCAGTTCTTC
>.|many|TRBJ1-2|TRBV3-1
CASSQVGQINYGYTF
TGTGCCAGCAGCCAAGTAGGACAGATTAACTATGGCTACACCTTC
>.|many|TRBJ1-2|TRBV27
CASSLYSGSYGYTF
TGTGCCAGCAGTTTATATTCTGGTTCCTATGGCTACACCTTC